The 14 T cell receptor beta chains below all came from one sample that was sequenced in a study of T cell responses to AZD1222 COVID-19 vaccine. Profiled with immunoSEQ multiplex PCR; TCRdb holds only in-frame clones, not every one. Among some 60,000 clones listed, roughly 80% were seen once. The specimen comprised peripheral blood, sampled 28 days after the second AZD1222 dose. All receptors come from an adult who received the AZD1222 COVID-19 vaccine.

V and J are TRBV19 and TRBJ1-5; a weak D match, TRBD1 (6 bases). CDR3 length: 14 residues. Germline-derived CDR1 and CDR2 are LNHDA and SQIVND (reference sequence). CDR3 in amino acids: CATARDNSNQPQHF. The DNA of the CDR3 is TGTGCTACGGCCAGGGACAATAGCAATCAGCCCCAGCATTTT.

The chain employs TRBV28 and TRBJ2-5, with 9 bases fitting TRBD2. Germline values: CDR1 MDHEN, CDR2 SYDVKM. The CDR3 length is 15 residues. J lost 2 bases, V lost 3 bases, and 4 bases had no gene match. The CDR3 bases are TGTGCCAGCAGTTTGGCGGGGGGGGATCAAGAGACCCAGTACTTC. The encoded protein is CASSLAGGDQETQYF.

The chain joins TRBV3-1 (or the pseudogene TRBV3-2) to TRBJ2-1; the D gene could be TRBD1 or TRBD2 (5 bases each). Germline CDR1 LGHDT, CDR2 YNNKEL (reference sequence). Trimming removed 0 bases from V and 9 bases from J, with 15 bases in between. There are 15 residues in the CDR3. CDR3 DNA: TGTGCCAGCAGCCAAGAGTTTGGGTACGGGGCTGAGCAGTTCTTC. The encoded protein is CASSQEFGYGAEQFF.

V is TRBV5-6 and J is TRBJ1-3; D gene ambiguous. In germline, CDR1 is SGHDT, CDR2 YYEEEE. Trimming removed 4 bases at V and 0 bases at J, with 11 bases between. The CDR3 extends over 15 amino acids. The CDR3 coding sequence is TGTGCCAGCAGCGCGGACTTAGCCTCTGGAAACACCATATATTTT. Translating it yields CASSADLASGNTIYF.

This chain uses TRBV27 with TRBJ2-4; D may correspond to TRBD1 or TRBD2 (5 bases each). The germline V and J ends were trimmed by 5 bases and 0 bases, with 17 bases remaining between them. Per the germline V gene, CDR1 is MNHEY and CDR2 is SMNVEV (reference sequence). The CDR3 is 17 residues long. DNA for the CDR3: TGTGCCAGCAGTCAAGGCGAGGGCAGGGTAGCCAAAAACATTCAGTACTTC. Protein: CASSQGEGRVAKNIQYF.

This clone was picked up a small number of times. The chain has TRBV19 and TRBJ1-2, with TRBD1 identical over 9 bases. Unmatched junction bases numbered 18, after V lost 5 bases and J lost 2 bases. The CDR3 covers 19 residues. The germline gives CDR1 LNHDA, CDR2 SQIVND (reference sequence). CDR3 residues: CASSSRAHRPDRGNYGYTF. CDR3 coding DNA: TGTGCCAGTAGTTCCCGAGCACACCGTCCGGACAGGGGAAACTATGGCTACACCTTC.

V usage is TRBV4-3 and J usage is TRBJ2-1; D is unresolved. This CDR3 region has 15 residues. Germline V gene data show CDR1 as LGHNA and CDR2 as YSLEER. V lost 5 bases, J lost 3 bases, and 14 bases lay in between. The CDR3 protein is CASSSDLGDYNEQFF. The CDR3 DNA reads as TGCGCCAGCAGCTCCGATCTGGGTGACTACAATGAGCAGTTCTTC.

The genes are TRBV19 and TRBJ1-5, with 7 bases lining up with TRBD1. This CDR3 has 13 amino acids. Germline V gene lookup returns CDR1 LNHDA and CDR2 SQIVND (reference sequence). The V segment lost 7 bases and the J segment 5 bases; nucleotides outside the gene matches: 5. CDR3 coding DNA: TGTGCCAGTATTTCCAGGGGGGATCAGCCCCAGCATTTT. It translates to CASISRGDQPQHF.

Written as DNA, the CDR3 is TGTGCCAGCAGCCCGAAGGGGAGAGAAGCTTTCTTT. Protein product: CASSPKGREAFF. This chain connects TRBV5-8 to TRBJ1-1; a possible D gene is TRBD1 (5 bases). CDR1 is SGHTS and CDR2 is YDEGEE in the germline V gene. CDR3 size: 12 residues. Trimming cost V 4 bases and J 8 bases, with 12 bases left between them.

The chain combines TRBV28 with TRBJ2-5; 8 positions agree with TRBD1. Germline V gene data show CDR1 as MDHEN and CDR2 as SYDVKM. This CDR3 has 13 amino acids. Trimming removed 6 bases from V and 3 bases from J; junction bases left unmatched: 3. The CDR3 coding sequence is TGTGCCAGCAGGGCGACAGGGGAAGAGACCCAGTACTTC. It codes for CASRATGEETQYF. The whole variable domain, filled in from reference TRBV28 and TRBJ2-5, reads DVKVTQSSRYLVKRTGEKVFLECVQDMDHENMFWYRQDPGLGLRLIYFSYDVKMKEKGDIPEGYSVSREKKERFSLILESASTNQTSMYLCASRATGEETQYFGPGTRLLVL.

This chain connects TRBV11-3 to TRBJ2-7, with unresolved D. Trimming removed 1 base at V and 6 bases at J, with 13 bases between. The germline V gene has CDR1 SGHNT and CDR2 YENEEA. The CDR3 sequence is 14 residues long. CDR3 region: CASSLGPEVLEQYF. CDR3 in DNA: TGTGCCAGCAGCTTAGGGCCCGAAGTCCTCGAGCAGTACTTC.

The chain recombines TRBV2 with TRBJ2-7; the match to TRBD1 covers 7 bases. V gave up 5 bases and J gave up 3 bases; unmatched junction bases: 4. Per the germline V gene, CDR1 is SNHLY and CDR2 is FYNNEI. The CDR3 has 13 residues. CDR3 region: CASSTTGLYEQYF. The CDR3 nucleotides are TGTGCCAGCAGTACGACAGGGCTCTACGAGCAGTACTTC.

The chain has TRBV3-1 (or the pseudogene TRBV3-2) and TRBJ1-1, with TRBD1 matching over 7 bases. CDR3 length: 15 amino acids. V trimming: 1 base; J trimming: 3 bases; junction bases outside the gene matches: 5. The germline V gene encodes CDR1 LGHDT and CDR2 YNNKEL (reference sequence). For the CDR3, the DNA is TGTGCCAGCAGCCAAGGTACAGGGGTGCACACTGAAGCTTTCTTT. It specifies CASSQGTGVHTEAFF.

V gene TRBV7-2 combines with J gene TRBJ1-1; D may be TRBD1 (6 bases). The ends were cut back, 4 bases at V and 1 base at J, with 13 bases in the middle. This CDR3 comprises 15 residues. Looked up from germline, CDR1 is SGHTA and CDR2 is FQGNSA. CDR3 region: CASSSATGSNTEAFF. CDR3 bases: TGTGCCAGCAGCTCGGCTACAGGGTCGAACACTGAAGCTTTCTTT.